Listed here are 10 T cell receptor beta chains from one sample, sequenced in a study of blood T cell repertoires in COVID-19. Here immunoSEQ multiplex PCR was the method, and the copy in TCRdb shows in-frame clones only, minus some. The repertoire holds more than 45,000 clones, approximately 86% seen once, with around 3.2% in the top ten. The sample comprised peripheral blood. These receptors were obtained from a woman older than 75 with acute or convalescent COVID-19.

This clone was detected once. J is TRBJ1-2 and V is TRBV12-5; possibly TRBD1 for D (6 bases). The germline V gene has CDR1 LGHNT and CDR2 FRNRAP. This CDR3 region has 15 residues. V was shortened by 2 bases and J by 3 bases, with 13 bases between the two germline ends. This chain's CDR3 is CASGLNEGVYYGYTF. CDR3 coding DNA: TGTGCTAGTGGTTTGAACGAGGGGGTATACTATGGCTACACCTTC.

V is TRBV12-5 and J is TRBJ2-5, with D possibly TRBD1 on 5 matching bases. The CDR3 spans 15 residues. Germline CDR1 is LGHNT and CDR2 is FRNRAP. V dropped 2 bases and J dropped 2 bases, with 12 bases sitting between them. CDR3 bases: TGTGCTAGTGGTTTGTTCCGACAGCAGCAAGAGACCCAGTACTTC. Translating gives CASGLFRQQQETQYF. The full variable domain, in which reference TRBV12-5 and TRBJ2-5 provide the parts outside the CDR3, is DARVTQTPRHKVTEMGQEVTMRCQPILGHNTVFWYRQTMMQGLELLAYFRNRAPLDDSGMPKDRFSAEMPDATLATLKIQPSEPRDSAVYFCASGLFRQQQETQYFGPGTRLLVL.

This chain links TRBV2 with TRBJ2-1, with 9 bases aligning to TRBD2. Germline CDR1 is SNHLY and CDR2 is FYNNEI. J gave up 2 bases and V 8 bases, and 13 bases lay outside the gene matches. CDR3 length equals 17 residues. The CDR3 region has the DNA TGTGCCAGCGCCAAGATAGCGGTAGCGGGGGCCTACAATGAGCAGTTCTTC. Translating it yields CASAKIAVAGAYNEQFF.

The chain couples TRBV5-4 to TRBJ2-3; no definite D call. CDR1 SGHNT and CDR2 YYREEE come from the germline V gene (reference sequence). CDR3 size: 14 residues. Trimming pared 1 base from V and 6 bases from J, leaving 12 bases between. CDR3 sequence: CASSLKSLGDTQYF. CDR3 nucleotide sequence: TGTGCCAGCAGCTTGAAGTCCCTCGGGGATACGCAGTATTTT.

CDR3 nucleotides: TGTGCCATCAGTGAGGGCAGGGTAGCTAATGAAAAACTGTTTTTT. Protein: CAISEGRVANEKLFF. The genes are TRBV10-3 and TRBJ1-4, with D tentatively TRBD1 (5 bases). The ends were cut back, 2 bases at V and 3 bases at J, with 10 bases in the middle. This CDR3 spans 15 amino acids. Germline loops: CDR1 ENHRY, CDR2 SYGVKD.

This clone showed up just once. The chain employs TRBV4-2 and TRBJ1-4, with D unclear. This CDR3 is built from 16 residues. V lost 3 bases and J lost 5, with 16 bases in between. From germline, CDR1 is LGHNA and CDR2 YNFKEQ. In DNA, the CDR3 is TGTGCCAGCAGCCAGTCCCCGGGCGGGAACAATGAAAAACTGTTTTTT. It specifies CASSQSPGGNNEKLFF.

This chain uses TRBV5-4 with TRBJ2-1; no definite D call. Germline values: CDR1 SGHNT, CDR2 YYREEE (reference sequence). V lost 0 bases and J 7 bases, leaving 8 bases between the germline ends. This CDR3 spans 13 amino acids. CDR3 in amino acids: CASSLASTNEQFF. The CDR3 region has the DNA TGTGCCAGCAGCTTGGCGTCGACAAATGAGCAGTTCTTC. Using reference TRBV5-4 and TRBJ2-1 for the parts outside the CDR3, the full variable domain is ETGVTQSPTHLIKTRGQQVTLRCSSQSGHNTVSWYQQALGQGPQFIFQYYREEENGRGNFPPRFSGLQFPNYSSELNVNALELDDSALYLCASSLASTNEQFFGPGTRLTVL.

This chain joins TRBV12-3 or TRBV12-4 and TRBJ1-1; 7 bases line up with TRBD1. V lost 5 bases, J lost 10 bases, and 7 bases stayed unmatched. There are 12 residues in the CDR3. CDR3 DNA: TGTGCCAGCAGTACCCGGGACAGTGCAGCTTTCTTT. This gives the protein CASSTRDSAAFF.

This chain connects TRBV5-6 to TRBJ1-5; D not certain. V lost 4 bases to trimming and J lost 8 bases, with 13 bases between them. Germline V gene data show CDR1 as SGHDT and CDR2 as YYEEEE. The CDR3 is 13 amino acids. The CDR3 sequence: CASSKVPGEPQHF. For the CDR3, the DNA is TGTGCCAGCAGCAAGGTCCCCGGGGAGCCCCAGCATTTT.

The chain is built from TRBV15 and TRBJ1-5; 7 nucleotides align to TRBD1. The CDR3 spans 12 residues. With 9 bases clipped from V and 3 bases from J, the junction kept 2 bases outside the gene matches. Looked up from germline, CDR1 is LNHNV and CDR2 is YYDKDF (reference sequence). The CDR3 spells CATGQNNQPQHF. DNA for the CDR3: TGTGCCACGGGACAGAACAATCAGCCCCAGCATTTT.